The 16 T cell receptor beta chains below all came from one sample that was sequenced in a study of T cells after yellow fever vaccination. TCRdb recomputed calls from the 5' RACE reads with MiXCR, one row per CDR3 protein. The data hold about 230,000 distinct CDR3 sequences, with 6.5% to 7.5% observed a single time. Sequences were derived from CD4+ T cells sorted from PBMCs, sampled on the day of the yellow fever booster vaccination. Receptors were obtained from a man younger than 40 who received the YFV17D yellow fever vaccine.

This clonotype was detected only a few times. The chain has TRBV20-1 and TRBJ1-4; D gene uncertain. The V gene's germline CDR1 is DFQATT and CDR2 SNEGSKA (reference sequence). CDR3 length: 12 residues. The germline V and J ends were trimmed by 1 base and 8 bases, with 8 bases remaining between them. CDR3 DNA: TGCAGTGCTAGAGGGGAGTTAGAAAAACTGTTTTTT. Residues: CSARGELEKLFF.

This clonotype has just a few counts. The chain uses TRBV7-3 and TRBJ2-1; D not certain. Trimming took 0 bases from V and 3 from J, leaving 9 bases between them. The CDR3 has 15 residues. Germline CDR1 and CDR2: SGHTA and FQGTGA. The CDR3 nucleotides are TGTGCCAGCAGCTTAACGGGAACGTACTACAATGAGCAGTTCTTC. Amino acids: CASSLTGTYYNEQFF.

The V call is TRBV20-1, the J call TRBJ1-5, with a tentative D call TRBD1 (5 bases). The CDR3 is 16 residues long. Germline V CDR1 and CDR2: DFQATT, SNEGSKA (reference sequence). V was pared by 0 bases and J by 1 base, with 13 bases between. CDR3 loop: CSARDPGGISNQPQHF. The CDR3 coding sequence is TGCAGTGCTAGAGATCCGGGGGGTATAAGCAATCAGCCCCAGCATTTT.

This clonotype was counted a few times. In DNA, the CDR3 is TGCGCCAGCAGCCTATTCGCGGACTCTGGGGCCAACGTCCTGACTTTC. Translating it yields CASSLFADSGANVLTF. The genes are TRBV5-1 and TRBJ2-6, with D uncertain. The CDR3 totals 16 residues. V lost 4 bases to trimming and J lost 0 bases, with 11 bases between them. Germline CDR1 and CDR2: SGHRS and YFSETQ.

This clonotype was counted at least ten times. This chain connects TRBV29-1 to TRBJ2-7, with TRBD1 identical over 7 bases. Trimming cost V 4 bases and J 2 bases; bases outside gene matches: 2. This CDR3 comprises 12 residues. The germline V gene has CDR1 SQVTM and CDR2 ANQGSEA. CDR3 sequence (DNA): TGCAGCGTTGTTGGGACAGCCTACGAGCAGTACTTC. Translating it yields CSVVGTAYEQYF.

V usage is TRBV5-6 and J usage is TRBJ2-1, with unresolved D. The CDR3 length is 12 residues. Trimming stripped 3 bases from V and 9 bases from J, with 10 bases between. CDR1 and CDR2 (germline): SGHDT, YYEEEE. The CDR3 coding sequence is TGTGCCAGCAGCTCCTTACGGAGTGAGCAGTTCTTC. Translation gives CASSSLRSEQFF.

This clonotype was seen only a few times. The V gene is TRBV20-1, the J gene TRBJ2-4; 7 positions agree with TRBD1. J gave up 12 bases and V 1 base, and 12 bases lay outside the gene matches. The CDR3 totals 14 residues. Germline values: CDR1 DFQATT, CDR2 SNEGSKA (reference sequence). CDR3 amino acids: CSARAEGTEGYQYF. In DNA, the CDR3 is TGCAGTGCTAGAGCTGAAGGGACAGAAGGGTATCAGTACTTC.

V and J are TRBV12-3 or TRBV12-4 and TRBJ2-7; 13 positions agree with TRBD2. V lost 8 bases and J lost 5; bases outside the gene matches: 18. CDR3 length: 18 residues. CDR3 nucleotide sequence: TGTGCCAGCTGCAGAGGACTAGCGGGAGTTTATAGTAAGGACGAGCAGTACTTC. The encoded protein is CASCRGLAGVYSKDEQYF.

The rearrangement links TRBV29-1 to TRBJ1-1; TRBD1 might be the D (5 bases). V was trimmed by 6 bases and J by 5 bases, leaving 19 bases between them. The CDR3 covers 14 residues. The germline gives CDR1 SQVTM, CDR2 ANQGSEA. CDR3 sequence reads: CSVGPRVGGTEAFF. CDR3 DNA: TGCAGCGTCGGGCCCAGGGTTGGCGGGACTGAAGCTTTCTTT.

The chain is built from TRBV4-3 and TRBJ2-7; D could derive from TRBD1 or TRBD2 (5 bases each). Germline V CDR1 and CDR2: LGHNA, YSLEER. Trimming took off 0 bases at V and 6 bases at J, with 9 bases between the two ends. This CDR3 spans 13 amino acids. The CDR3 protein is CASSQDYGGEQYF. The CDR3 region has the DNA TGCGCCAGCAGCCAAGATTATGGGGGCGAGCAGTACTTC.

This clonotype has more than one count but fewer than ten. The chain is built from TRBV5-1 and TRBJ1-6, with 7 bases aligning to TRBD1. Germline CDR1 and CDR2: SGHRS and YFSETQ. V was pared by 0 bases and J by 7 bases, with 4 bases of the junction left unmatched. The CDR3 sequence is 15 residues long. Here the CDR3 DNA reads TGCGCCAGCAGCTTGGGGACAGGCCCCAATTCACCCCTCCACTTT. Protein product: CASSLGTGPNSPLHF. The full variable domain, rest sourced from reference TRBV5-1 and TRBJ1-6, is KAGVTQTPRYLIKTRGQQVTLSCSPISGHRSVSWYQQTPGQGLQFLFEYFSETQRNKGNFPGRFSGRQFSNSRSEMNVSTLELGDSALYLCASSLGTGPNSPLHFGNGTRLTVT.

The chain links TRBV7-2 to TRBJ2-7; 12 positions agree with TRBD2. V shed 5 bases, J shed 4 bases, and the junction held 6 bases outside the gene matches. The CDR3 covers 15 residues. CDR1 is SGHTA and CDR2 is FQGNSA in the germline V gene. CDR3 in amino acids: CASSILAGGPYEQYF. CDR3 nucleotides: TGTGCCAGCAGCATCCTAGCGGGAGGGCCTTACGAGCAGTACTTC.

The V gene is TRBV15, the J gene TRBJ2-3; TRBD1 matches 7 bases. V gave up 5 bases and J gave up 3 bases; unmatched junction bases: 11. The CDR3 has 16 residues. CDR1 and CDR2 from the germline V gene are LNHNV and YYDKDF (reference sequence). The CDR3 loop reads CATSVRRQGLTDTQYF. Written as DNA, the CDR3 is TGTGCCACCAGCGTACGCCGACAGGGTTTAACAGATACGCAGTATTTT.

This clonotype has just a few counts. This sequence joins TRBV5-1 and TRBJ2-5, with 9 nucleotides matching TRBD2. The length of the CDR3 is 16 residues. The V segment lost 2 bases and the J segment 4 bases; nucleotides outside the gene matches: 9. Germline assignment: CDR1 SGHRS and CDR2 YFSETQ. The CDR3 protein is CASSLTSGFSVETQYF. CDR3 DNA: TGCGCCAGCAGCTTAACTAGCGGGTTTTCGGTAGAGACCCAGTACTTC.

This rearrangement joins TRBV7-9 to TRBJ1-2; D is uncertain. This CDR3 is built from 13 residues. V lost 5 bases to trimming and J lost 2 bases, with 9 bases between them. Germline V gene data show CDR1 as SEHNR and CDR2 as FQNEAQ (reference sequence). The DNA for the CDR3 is TGTGCCAGCAGCCTCCAAGGAAACTATGGCTACACCTTC. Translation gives CASSLQGNYGYTF.

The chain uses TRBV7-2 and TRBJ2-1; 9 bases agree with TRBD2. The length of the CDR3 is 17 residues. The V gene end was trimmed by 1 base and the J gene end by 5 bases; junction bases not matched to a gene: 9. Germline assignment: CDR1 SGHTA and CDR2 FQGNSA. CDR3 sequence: CASSLVETSGTNNEQFF. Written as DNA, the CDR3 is TGTGCCAGCAGCTTAGTGGAGACTAGCGGAACTAACAATGAGCAGTTCTTC.